The 3 T cell receptor beta chains listed next were all sequenced from one sample in a study of cytomegalovirus exposure and HLA in healthy donors. This PCR relied on a set of 60 Vbeta primers and 13 Jbeta primers. Repertoires were generated with immunoSEQ multiplex PCR, while TCRdb's copy carries only in-frame clones and drops some. The sample yields around 100,000 clones, 78% seen once. Sequencing was carried out using PBMCs. These receptors were collected from a woman in her 40s in good health and CMV-seronegative.

This clone was found a few times. The chain uses TRBV2 and TRBJ1-5, with D perhaps TRBD1 (6 bases). Looked up from germline, CDR1 is SNHLY and CDR2 is FYNNEI. This CDR3 contains 17 residues. Trimming took 5 bases from V and 1 from J, leaving 18 bases between them. DNA for the CDR3: TGTGCCAGCAGTCAACACAGGGAAGGTGTCAGCAATCAGCCCCAGCATTTT. This gives the protein CASSQHREGVSNQPQHF.

In the case of this clone: The junction does not match germline at one end; this may be a read error. The chain links TRBV14 to TRBJ1-3; maybe TRBD1 (6 bases). CDR3 length: 16 residues. Germline values: CDR1 SGHDN, CDR2 FVKESK. The CDR3 protein is CASSHKWTDSRNTIYF. In DNA form, the CDR3 reads TGTGCCAGCAGCCATAAATGGACAGACTCTCGAAACACCATATATTTT.

Remarks on this clone: At one boundary the junction diverges from the germline segment, which might be a read error. V is TRBV7-7 and J is TRBJ2-7, with TRBD1 identical over 10 bases. This CDR3 comprises 15 residues. Looked up from germline, CDR1 is SSHAT and CDR2 is FNYEAQ (reference sequence). CDR3 amino acids: CASSLGTGASYEQYF. CDR3 bases: TGTGCTAGCAGCTTAGGGACAGGGGCCTCCTACGAGCAGTACTTC.